This passage covers 10 T cell receptor beta chains from one sample sequenced in a study of CD8 T cells in ankylosing spondylitis. TCRdb independently ran MiXCR on the 5' RACE reads; one entry per CDR3 protein. The data contain about 240,000 distinct CDR3 sequences, approximately 24% of them singletons. The sample taken for sequencing was blood, either unsorted or a sorted T cell fraction (not recorded which). The receptors come from a male donor with ankylosing spondylitis or in good health (not recorded which).

In this sample, this clonotype turned up many times. The rearrangement uses TRBV7-9 and TRBJ1-2; TRBD1 might be the D (5 bases). The V and J ends lost 5 bases and 7 bases respectively, with 14 bases between them. Germline loops: CDR1 SEHNR, CDR2 FQNEAQ (reference sequence). The CDR3 runs to 13 residues. CDR3 in DNA: TGTGCCAGCAGCATGCAGGGAAATCGTGGCTACACCTTC. Amino acid sequence: CASSMQGNRGYTF.

The V call is TRBV20-1, the J call TRBJ2-3; TRBD1 is a possible D gene (6 bases). CDR3 length: 15 residues. The germline V gene has CDR1 DFQATT and CDR2 SNEGSKA (reference sequence). Trimming pared 6 bases from V and 4 bases from J, leaving 20 bases between. The CDR3 DNA is TGCAGTGCCGATCGGGAACAGGGAATTTCAGATACGCAGTATTTT. The encoded protein is CSADREQGISDTQYF.

The sample holds many counts of this clonotype. The chain uses TRBV20-1 and TRBJ2-3; 7 bases fit TRBD2. Germline V gene lookup returns CDR1 DFQATT and CDR2 SNEGSKA (reference sequence). V shed 6 bases, J shed 0 bases, and the junction held 6 bases outside the gene matches. The CDR3 loop spans 14 amino acids. Here the CDR3 DNA reads TGCAGTGCCAGGACTAGTACGAGCACAGATACGCAGTATTTT. It translates to CSARTSTSTDTQYF.

V gene TRBV2 combines with J gene TRBJ2-4; 13 bases are shared with TRBD2. From germline, CDR1 is SNHLY and CDR2 FYNNEI. This CDR3 has 18 residues. The V gene end was trimmed by 3 bases and the J gene end by 0 bases; junction bases not matched to a gene: 5. The CDR3 here is CASSETSGGILAKNIQYF. The DNA for the CDR3 is TGTGCCAGCAGTGAGACTAGCGGGGGGATTCTAGCCAAAAACATTCAGTACTTC.

This chain uses TRBV12-3 or TRBV12-4 with TRBJ2-7, with 10 bases matching TRBD1. The junction had 5 bases not matched to a gene; V was cut back by 7 bases and J by 5 bases. This CDR3 has 13 amino acids. CDR3: CASIQDRGDEQYF. CDR3 sequence (DNA): TGTGCCAGCATACAGGACAGGGGGGACGAGCAGTACTTC.

This clonotype was picked up many times. The chain couples TRBV29-1 to TRBJ1-2, with a weak D call TRBD1 (5 bases). The CDR3 is 13 amino acids. CDR1 and CDR2 (germline): SQVTM, ANQGSEA. The V and J ends lost 0 bases and 4 bases respectively, with 9 bases between them. For the CDR3, the DNA is TGCAGCGTTGAAGACAGGGTGGGCTATGGCTACACCTTC. This sequence encodes CSVEDRVGYGYTF.

This clonotype was counted at least ten times. The chain has TRBV20-1 and TRBJ1-5; 8 positions match TRBD1. Germline V CDR1 and CDR2: DFQATT, SNEGSKA (reference sequence). The CDR3 runs 13 residues. J was trimmed by 2 bases and V by 7 bases; bases with no gene match: 4. DNA of the CDR3: TGCAGTGGGGCAGGGGGCGGCAATCAGCCCCAGCATTTT. Amino acids: CSGAGGGNQPQHF.

The V call is TRBV6-2 or TRBV6-3, the J call TRBJ2-3; D possibly uses TRBD1 or TRBD2 (5 bases each). Germline values: CDR1 MNHEY, CDR2 SVGEGT. This CDR3 is built from 14 residues. V gave up 2 bases and J gave up 2 bases, with 8 bases separating them. The CDR3 DNA sequence: TGTGCCAGCAGTTACCTCGGGACCACAGATACGCAGTATTTT. It encodes CASSYLGTTDTQYF.

This clonotype was seen many times. The chain recombines TRBV10-3 with TRBJ2-2, with unresolved D. The CDR3 has 14 residues. CDR1 and CDR2 (germline): ENHRY, SYGVKD. Trimming took off 3 bases at V and 7 bases at J, with 12 bases between the two ends. The CDR3 region has the DNA TGTGCCATCAGTGACCCCCGATCTAGCGGGGAGCTGTTTTTT. It translates to CAISDPRSSGELFF.

At least ten counts were recorded for this clonotype. The chain has TRBV4-1 and TRBJ2-1; 9 nucleotides agree with TRBD1. CDR1 and CDR2 from the germline V gene are MGHRA and YSYEKL. This CDR3 spans 17 amino acids. The ends lost 4 bases at V and 6 bases at J; junction bases unmatched: 13. For the CDR3, the DNA is TGCGCCAGCAGCCCGGGACAGGGTGGAAAACTAGGCAATGAGCAGTTCTTC. It yields the protein CASSPGQGGKLGNEQFF.